These T cell receptor beta chains were read from a single sample in a study of T cells in Graves' hyperthyroidism and ophthalmopathy. TCRdb independently ran MiXCR on the multiplex PCR reads; one entry per CDR3 protein. The data show over 550,000 distinct CDR3 sequences, approximately 16% seen once. What was sequenced was blood. The origin of the receptors is a woman in her late teens or twenties with Graves' hyperthyroidism. The CDR3 runs from the conserved cysteine through the conserved F or W. A D gene is named only where the DNA matches it firmly. Size values are once, few and many counts, or a class for expanded clones, and some rows have none.

v_call,j_call,d_call,clone_size,cdr3_aa,cdr3_nt
TRBV6-2/TRBV6-3,TRBJ2-2,NA,NA,CASSYGRVQGTGELFF,TGTGCCAGCAGTTATGGCAGGGTCCAGGGCACCGGGGAGCTGTTTTTT
TRBV4-3,TRBJ2-5,NA,few,CASSQEARVQETQYF,TGCGCCAGCAGCCAAGAAGCCAGGGTCCAAGAGACCCAGTACTTC
TRBV27,TRBJ2-7,NA,few,CASSSRVAYEQYF,TGTGCCAGCAGTTCCAGGGTTGCATACGAGCAGTACTTC
TRBV18,TRBJ2-4,NA,many,CASSPSGWSKNIQYF,TGTGCCAGCTCACCCTCGGGGTGGTCCAAAAACATTCAGTACTTC
TRBV11-3,TRBJ2-2,NA,NA,CASSLEGATGELFF,TGTGCCAGCAGCTTAGAAGGGGCCACCGGGGAGCTGTTTTTT
TRBV11-2,TRBJ2-1,TRBD2,many,CASSSGTSGGADNEQFF,TGTGCCAGCAGCTCCGGGACTAGCGGGGGGGCAGACAATGAGCAGTTCTTC
TRBV6-1,TRBJ2-1,TRBD2,many,CASRVAGVRGNEQFF,TGTGCCAGCAGGGTAGCGGGAGTGAGAGGCAATGAGCAGTTCTTC
TRBV3-1,TRBJ2-5,NA,many,CASSLRTDQETQYF,TGTGCCAGCAGCCTTCGGACAGACCAAGAGACCCAGTACTTC
TRBV24-1,TRBJ1-5,NA,NA,CATSTRGSEPQHF,TGTGCCACCAGTACGAGGGGCTCCGAGCCCCAGCATTTT
TRBV20-1,TRBJ2-1,TRBD1,NA,CSANRGSYNEQFF,TGCAGTGCTAACAGGGGCTCCTACAATGAGCAGTTCTTC
TRBV7-2,TRBJ2-1,TRBD2,many,CASSLSGTSVYNEQFF,TGTGCCAGCAGCCTATCCGGGACTAGCGTCTACAATGAGCAGTTCTTC
TRBV28,TRBJ2-2,TRBD2,NA,CASRPSGNTGELFF,TGTGCCAGCCGGCCTAGCGGGAACACCGGGGAGCTGTTTTTT
TRBV20-1,TRBJ1-1,NA,NA,CSAISGGAFF,TGCAGTGCTATAAGTGGAGGAGCTTTCTTT
TRBV20-1,TRBJ2-7,NA,many,CSASYLYEQYF,TGCAGTGCTAGTTACCTCTACGAGCAGTACTTC
TRBV5-6,TRBJ1-6,NA,few,CASSSPTIGGALHF,TGTGCCAGCAGCTCACCGACGATCGGGGGGGCCCTCCACTTT
TRBV14,TRBJ2-3,NA,few,CASSQEGMRGDTQYF,TGTGCCAGCAGCCAAGAAGGAATGAGGGGAGATACGCAGTATTTT
TRBV9,TRBJ1-1,TRBD1,NA,CASSVGTGVTEAFF,TGTGCCAGCAGCGTAGGAACAGGGGTCACTGAAGCTTTCTTT
TRBV11-2,TRBJ1-2,NA,many,CASSLVRDYGYTF,TGTGCCAGCAGCTTAGTCAGGGATTATGGCTACACCTTC
TRBV20-1,TRBJ1-1,TRBD1,NA,CSAPGTGGAVTEAFF,TGCAGTGCGCCCGGGACAGGGGGCGCGGTCACTGAAGCTTTCTTT
TRBV13,TRBJ2-7,TRBD2,many,CASSLPTLGLAGVEQYF,TGTGCCAGCAGCTTACCGACCCTGGGACTAGCGGGTGTCGAGCAGTACTTC
TRBV7-9,TRBJ2-7,TRBD2,few,CASSLITSGTSYEQYF,TGTGCCAGCAGCTTGATAACTAGCGGGACATCCTACGAGCAGTACTTC
TRBV6-2/TRBV6-3,TRBJ1-1,NA,NA,CASRGTLLRSEAFF,TGTGCCAGCAGGGGGACGCTTTTAAGATCTGAAGCTTTCTTT
TRBV28,TRBJ1-5,NA,many,CASSFRQPQHF,TGTGCCAGCAGTTTCCGGCAGCCCCAGCATTTT
TRBV11-1,TRBJ2-7,NA,many,CASSLGLVQTGAYEQYF,TGTGCCAGCAGCTTAGGCCTTGTCCAGACAGGCGCCTACGAGCAGTACTTC
TRBV27,TRBJ1-1,NA,many,CASSLLGATEAFF,TGTGCCAGCAGTTTATTGGGTGCGACTGAAGCTTTCTTT
TRBV12-3/TRBV12-4,TRBJ1-1,NA,many,CASSGRPSEAFF,TGTGCCAGCAGTGGGCGTCCCTCCGAAGCTTTCTTT
TRBV6-1,TRBJ2-7,TRBD1,NA,CASREPGQGQYEQYF,TGTGCCAGCAGAGAACCGGGACAGGGACAATACGAGCAGTACTTC
TRBV12-3/TRBV12-4,TRBJ1-5,TRBD1,many,CASSFTGGQPQHF,TGTGCCAGCAGTTTCACAGGGGGTCAGCCCCAGCATTTT
TRBV4-2,TRBJ2-2,TRBD2,once,CASSQGGSGRAEAGELFF,TGTGCCAGCAGCCAAGGTGGTAGCGGGAGGGCCGAAGCCGGGGAGCTGTTTTTT
TRBV28,TRBJ1-4,NA,many,CASSVQSNEKLFF,TGTGCCAGCAGTGTACAGTCAAATGAAAAACTGTTTTTT
TRBV20-1,TRBJ2-1,TRBD2,many,CSARASGRGWYNEQFF,TGCAGTGCTAGGGCTAGCGGGAGGGGTTGGTACAATGAGCAGTTCTTC
TRBV20-1,TRBJ1-3,NA,few,CSARDGTYGNTIYF,TGCAGTGCTAGAGACGGGACATATGGAAACACCATATATTTT
TRBV9,TRBJ2-2,NA,many,CASSVDLTGELFF,TGTGCCAGCAGCGTAGACTTGACCGGGGAGCTGTTTTTT